This T cell receptor beta chain was sequenced during a study of blood T cell repertoires in COVID-19. Across the whole study: There were acute and convalescent COVID-19 samples, and they came from the United States, Italy and Spain.

This clone came up many times. Authors' methods: Researchers report that nucleated cell counts were estimated from reference gene primer amplification. TCRdb's copy holds only in-frame clones and misses some; the assay was immunoSEQ multiplex PCR. That table supplies the V and J calls and clone size; D and trimming were determined from the DNA. Here the sample spans about 160,000 clones, 65% to 80% being singletons. This receptor was identified in a man aged 55 to 70 with acute or convalescent COVID-19. The sequenced sample was peripheral blood.

This CDR3 is CATSEAGGAYGYTF. CDR3 DNA sequence: TGTGCCACCAGTGAAGCAGGGGGTGCCTATGGCTACACCTTC. This sequence joins TRBV24-1 and TRBJ1-2, with 7 positions matching TRBD1. The CDR3 sequence is 14 residues long. With 4 bases clipped from V and 4 bases from J, the junction kept 5 bases outside the gene matches. The germline gives CDR1 KGHDR, CDR2 SFDVKD.